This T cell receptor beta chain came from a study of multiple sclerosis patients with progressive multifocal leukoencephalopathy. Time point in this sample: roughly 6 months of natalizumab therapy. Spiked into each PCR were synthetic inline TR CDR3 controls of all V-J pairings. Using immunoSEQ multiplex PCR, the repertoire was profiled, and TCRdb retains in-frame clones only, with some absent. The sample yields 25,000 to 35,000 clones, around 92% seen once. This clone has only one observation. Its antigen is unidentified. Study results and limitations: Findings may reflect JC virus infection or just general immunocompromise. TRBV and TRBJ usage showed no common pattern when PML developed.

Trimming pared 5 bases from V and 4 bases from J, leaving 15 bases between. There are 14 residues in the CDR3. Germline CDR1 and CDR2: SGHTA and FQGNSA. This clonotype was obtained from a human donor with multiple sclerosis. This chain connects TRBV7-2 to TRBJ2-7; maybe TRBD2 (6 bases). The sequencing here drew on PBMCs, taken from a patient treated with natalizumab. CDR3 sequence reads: CASSRAGPSYEQYF. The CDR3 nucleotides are TGTGCCAGCAGCCGGGCGGGACCGAGTTACGAGCAGTACTTC.